This T cell receptor (beta chain) came from a study of tumor-infiltrating lymphocytes in primary liver carcinoma. Study at large: Samples had roughly 3.5 to 7.5 million productive TCRbeta reads, comparable between tissue types.

This CDR3 has 13 amino acids. The V end lost 4 bases, the J end lost 7 bases, and 13 bases lay between the germline ends. Notes on the study in general: Top-250-clone fractions were significantly higher in tumors than in blood (p = 0.039).

The blood RNA (from unsorted whole blood) was obtained, and germline DNA was also extracted. In advance of surgery, approximately 4 milliliters of peripheral blood were collected. The investigators made TCR beta cDNA from approximately 510 ng total RNA, using a constant-region primer. Libraries of TCR beta came from three nested multiplex PCR rounds with slightly modified ARM-PCR. Each of the first two PCR rounds ran about 9 cycles with TRBV1-TRBV30 forward and C-beta reverse primers. One entry per CDR3 protein results from TCRdb running MiXCR on the multiplex PCR reads. This table has roughly 330,000 distinct CDR3 sequences, almost 65% appearing once. Details on this clonotype: The antigen remains unidentified.

The sequencing sample was made of peripheral blood. This chain joins TRBV12-3 or TRBV12-4 and TRBJ1-1; D call uncertain. This clonotype originated in a man aged 35-49 years with primary liver carcinoma and hepatitis B virus infection. As DNA, the CDR3 is TGTGCCAGCAGTTGGGGAGGTCGCATTGAAGCTTTCTTT. This translates into CASSWGGRIEAFF.